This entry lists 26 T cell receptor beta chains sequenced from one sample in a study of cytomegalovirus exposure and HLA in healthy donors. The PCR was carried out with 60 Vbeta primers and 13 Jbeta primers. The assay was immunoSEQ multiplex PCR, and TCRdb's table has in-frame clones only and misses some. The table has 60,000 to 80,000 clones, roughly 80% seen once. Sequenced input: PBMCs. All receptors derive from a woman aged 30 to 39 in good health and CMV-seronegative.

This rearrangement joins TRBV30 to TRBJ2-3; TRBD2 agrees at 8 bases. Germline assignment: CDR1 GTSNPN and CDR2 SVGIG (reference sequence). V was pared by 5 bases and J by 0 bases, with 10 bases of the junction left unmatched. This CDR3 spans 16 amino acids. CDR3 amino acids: CAWETSGAPSTDTQYF. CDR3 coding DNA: TGTGCCTGGGAAACTAGCGGCGCGCCTAGCACAGATACGCAGTATTTT.

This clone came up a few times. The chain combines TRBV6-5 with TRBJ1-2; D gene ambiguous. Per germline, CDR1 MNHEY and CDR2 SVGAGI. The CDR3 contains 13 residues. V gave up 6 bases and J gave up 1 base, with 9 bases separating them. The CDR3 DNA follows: TGTGCCAGCAGAACACAGAATAACTATGGCTACACCTTC. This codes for CASRTQNNYGYTF.

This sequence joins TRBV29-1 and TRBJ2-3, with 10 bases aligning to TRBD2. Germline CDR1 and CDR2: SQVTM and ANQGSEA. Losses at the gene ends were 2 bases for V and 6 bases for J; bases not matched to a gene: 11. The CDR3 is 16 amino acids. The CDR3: CSVESRAGGNTDTQYF. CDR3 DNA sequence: TGCAGCGTTGAAAGTCGAGCGGGGGGGAATACCGATACGCAGTATTTT.

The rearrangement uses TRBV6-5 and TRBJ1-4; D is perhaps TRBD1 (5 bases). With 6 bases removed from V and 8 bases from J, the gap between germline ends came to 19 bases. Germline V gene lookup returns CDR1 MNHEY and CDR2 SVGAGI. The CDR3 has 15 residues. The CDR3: CASSVIRGIREKLFF. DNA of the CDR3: TGTGCCAGCAGCGTGATTCGGGGGATCAGAGAAAAACTGTTTTTT.

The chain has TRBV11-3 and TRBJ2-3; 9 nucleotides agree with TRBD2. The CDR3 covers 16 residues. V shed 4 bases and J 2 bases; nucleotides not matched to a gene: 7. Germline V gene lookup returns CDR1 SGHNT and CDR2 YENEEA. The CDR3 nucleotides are TGTGCCAGCAGCTCGACTCTAGCGGGGTACACAGATACGCAGTATTTT. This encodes CASSSTLAGYTDTQYF.

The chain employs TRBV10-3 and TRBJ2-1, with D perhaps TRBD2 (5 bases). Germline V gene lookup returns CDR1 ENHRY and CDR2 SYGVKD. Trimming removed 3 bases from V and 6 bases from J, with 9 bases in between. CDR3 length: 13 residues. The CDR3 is CAISEFRGNEQFF. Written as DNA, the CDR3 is TGTGCCATCAGTGAATTCCGGGGCAATGAGCAGTTCTTC.

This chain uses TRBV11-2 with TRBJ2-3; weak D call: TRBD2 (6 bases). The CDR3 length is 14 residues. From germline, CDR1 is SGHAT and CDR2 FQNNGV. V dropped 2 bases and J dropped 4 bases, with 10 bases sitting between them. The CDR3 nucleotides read TGTGCCAGCAGCTTACGAAGGGAGGCAGATACGCAGTATTTT. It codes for CASSLRREADTQYF.

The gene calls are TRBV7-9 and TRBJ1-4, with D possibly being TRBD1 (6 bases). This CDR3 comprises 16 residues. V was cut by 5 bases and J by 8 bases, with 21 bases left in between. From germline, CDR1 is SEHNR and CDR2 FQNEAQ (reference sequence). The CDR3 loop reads CASSLLQGRLGEKLFF. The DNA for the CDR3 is TGTGCCAGCAGCCTCCTACAGGGACGGCTTGGGGAAAAACTGTTTTTT.

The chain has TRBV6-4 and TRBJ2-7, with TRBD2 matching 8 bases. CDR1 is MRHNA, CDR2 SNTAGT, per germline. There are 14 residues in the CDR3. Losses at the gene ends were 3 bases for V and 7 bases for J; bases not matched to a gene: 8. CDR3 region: CASSEEAGVGEQYF. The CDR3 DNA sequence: TGTGCCAGCAGTGAAGAAGCGGGGGTAGGAGAGCAGTACTTC.

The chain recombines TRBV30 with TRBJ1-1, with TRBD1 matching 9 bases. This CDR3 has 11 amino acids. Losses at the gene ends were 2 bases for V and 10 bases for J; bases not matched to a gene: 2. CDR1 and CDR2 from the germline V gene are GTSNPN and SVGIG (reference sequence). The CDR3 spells CAWSPTGGAFF. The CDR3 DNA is TGTGCCTGGAGTCCGACAGGGGGAGCTTTCTTT.

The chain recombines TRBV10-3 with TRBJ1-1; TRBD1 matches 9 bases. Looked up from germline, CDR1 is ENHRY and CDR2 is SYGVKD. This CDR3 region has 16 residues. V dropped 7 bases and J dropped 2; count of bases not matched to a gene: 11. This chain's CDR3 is CAIKGGQGGLNTEAFF. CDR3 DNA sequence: TGTGCCATCAAGGGGGGACAGGGCGGCTTAAACACTGAAGCTTTCTTT.

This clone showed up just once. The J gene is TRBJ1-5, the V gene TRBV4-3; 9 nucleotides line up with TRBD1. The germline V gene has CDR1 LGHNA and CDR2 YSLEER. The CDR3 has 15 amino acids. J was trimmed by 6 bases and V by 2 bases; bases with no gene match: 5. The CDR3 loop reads CASSQWDRVGQPQHF. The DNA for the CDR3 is TGCGCCAGCAGCCAATGGGACAGGGTCGGTCAGCCCCAGCATTTT.

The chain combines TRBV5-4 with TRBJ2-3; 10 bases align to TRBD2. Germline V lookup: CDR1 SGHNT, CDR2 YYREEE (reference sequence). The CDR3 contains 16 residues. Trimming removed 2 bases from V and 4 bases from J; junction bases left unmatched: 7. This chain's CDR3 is CASSFFGTSVADTQYF. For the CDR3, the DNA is TGTGCCAGCAGCTTCTTCGGGACTAGCGTGGCAGATACGCAGTATTTT.

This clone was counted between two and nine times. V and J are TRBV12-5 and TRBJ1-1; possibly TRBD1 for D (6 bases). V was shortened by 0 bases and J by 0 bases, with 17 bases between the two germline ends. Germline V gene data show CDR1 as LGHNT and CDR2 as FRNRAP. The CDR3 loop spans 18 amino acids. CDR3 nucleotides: TGTGCTAGTGGTTTGGTAGGCAGGGGTCTTTTTATGAACACTGAAGCTTTCTTT. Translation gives CASGLVGRGLFMNTEAFF.

The CDR3 DNA sequence: TGTGCCAGCAGCCCTTCCGGGACAGGGTACAATGAGCAGTTCTTC. It is translated as CASSPSGTGYNEQFF. The V call is TRBV7-8, the J call TRBJ2-1; 9 bases fit TRBD1. V gave up 5 bases and J gave up 4 bases; unmatched junction bases: 6. CDR1 SGHVS and CDR2 FQNEAQ come from the germline V gene. This CDR3 is 15 amino acids long.

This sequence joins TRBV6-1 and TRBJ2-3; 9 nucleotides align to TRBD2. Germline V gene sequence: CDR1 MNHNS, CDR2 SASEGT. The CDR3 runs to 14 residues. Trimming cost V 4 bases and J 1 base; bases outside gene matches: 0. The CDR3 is CASSGTSGTDTQYF. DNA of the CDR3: TGTGCCAGCAGTGGGACTAGCGGCACAGATACGCAGTATTTT.

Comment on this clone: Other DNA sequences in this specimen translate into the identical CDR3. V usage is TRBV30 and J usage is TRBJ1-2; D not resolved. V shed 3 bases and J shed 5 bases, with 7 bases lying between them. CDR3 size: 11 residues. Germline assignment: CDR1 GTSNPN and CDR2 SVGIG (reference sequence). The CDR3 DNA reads TGTGCCTGGAGCGCAGGATATGGCTACACCTTC. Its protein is CAWSAGYGYTF.

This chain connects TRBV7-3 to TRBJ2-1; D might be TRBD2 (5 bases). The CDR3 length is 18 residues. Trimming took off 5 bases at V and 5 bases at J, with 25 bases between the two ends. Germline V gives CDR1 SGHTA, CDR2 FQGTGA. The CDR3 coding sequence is TGTGCCAGCAGCCCAACGGGCCAGAGCGGAGCCAACCACAATGAGCAGTTCTTC. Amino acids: CASSPTGQSGANHNEQFF.

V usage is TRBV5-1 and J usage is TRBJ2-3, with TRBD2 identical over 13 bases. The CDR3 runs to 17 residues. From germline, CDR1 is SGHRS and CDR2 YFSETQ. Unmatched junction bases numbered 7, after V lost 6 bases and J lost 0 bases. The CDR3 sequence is CASTGTSGALSTDTQYF. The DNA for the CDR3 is TGCGCCAGCACCGGGACTAGCGGGGCCCTCAGCACAGATACGCAGTATTTT.

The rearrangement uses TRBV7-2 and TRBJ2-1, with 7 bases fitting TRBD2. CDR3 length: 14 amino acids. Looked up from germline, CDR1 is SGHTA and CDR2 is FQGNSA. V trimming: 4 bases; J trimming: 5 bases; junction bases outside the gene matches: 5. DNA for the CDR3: TGTGCCAGCAGCTGGGGGGGAAGTAACAATGAGCAGTTCTTC. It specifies CASSWGGSNNEQFF.

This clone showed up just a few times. The CDR3 loop is CASSLTGHPNQPQHF. In nucleotides, the CDR3 is TGTGCCAGCAGCTTAACTGGGCACCCCAATCAGCCCCAGCATTTT. The chain recombines TRBV11-2 with TRBJ1-5; D ambiguous. The germline gives CDR1 SGHAT, CDR2 FQNNGV. Trimming pared 2 bases from V and 3 bases from J, leaving 11 bases between. This CDR3 comprises 15 residues.

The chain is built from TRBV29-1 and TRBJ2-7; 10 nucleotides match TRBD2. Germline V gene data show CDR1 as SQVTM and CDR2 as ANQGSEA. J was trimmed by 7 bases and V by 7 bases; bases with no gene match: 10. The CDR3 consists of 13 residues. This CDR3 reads CSAKLAGIEEQYF. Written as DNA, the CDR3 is TGCAGCGCCAAACTAGCGGGGATTGAGGAGCAGTACTTC.

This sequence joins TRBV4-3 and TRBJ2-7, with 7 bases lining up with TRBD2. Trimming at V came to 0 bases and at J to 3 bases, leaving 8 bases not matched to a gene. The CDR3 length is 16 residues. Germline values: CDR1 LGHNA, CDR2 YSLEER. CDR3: CASSQDWGGTDYEQYF. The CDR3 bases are TGCGCCAGCAGCCAAGATTGGGGGGGGACGGACTACGAGCAGTACTTC.

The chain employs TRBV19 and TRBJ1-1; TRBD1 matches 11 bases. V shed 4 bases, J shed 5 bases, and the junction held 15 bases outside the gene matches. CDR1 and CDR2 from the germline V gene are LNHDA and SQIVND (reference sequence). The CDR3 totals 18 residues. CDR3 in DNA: TGTGCCAGTAGTACTAACCCCTACGGACAGGGGGCTATAACTGAAGCTTTCTTT. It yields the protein CASSTNPYGQGAITEAFF.

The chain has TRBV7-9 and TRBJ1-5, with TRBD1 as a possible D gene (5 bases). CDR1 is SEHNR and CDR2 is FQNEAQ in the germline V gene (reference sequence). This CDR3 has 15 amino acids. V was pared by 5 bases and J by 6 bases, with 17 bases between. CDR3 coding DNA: TGTGCCAGCAGCGTCGCGGGGGAGGGGCGTCAGCCCCAGCATTTT. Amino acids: CASSVAGEGRQPQHF.

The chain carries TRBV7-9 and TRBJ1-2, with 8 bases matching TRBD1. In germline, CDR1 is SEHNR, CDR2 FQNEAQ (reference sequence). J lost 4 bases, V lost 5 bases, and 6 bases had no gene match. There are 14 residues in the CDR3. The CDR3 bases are TGTGCCAGCAGCCCTCAGGGGGCAACCTATGGCTACACCTTC. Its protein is CASSPQGATYGYTF.